These 22 T cell receptor beta chains came from one sample sequenced in a study of radiation and T cells in renal cell carcinoma. As for time point: blood 2 weeks post-SBRT. Noted treatment: 15 Gy SBRT to primary tumor, nephrectomy 4 weeks later. Assay: immunoSEQ multiplex PCR; the TCRdb copy retains only in-frame clones and omits some. The sample lists some 72,000 clones, 82% occurring once. The input for sequencing was blood, taken from a patient whose treatment included radiotherapy and nephrectomy. These receptors were taken from a man in his sixties with renal cell carcinoma.

Written as DNA, the CDR3 is TGTGCCAGCAGCCTACTCCCGACTAGCTTGACAGATACGCAGTATTTT. Its translation is CASSLLPTSLTDTQYF. This chain joins TRBV7-9 and TRBJ2-3; 7 positions match TRBD2. The CDR3 sequence is 16 residues long. The V segment lost 5 bases and the J segment 3 bases; nucleotides outside the gene matches: 11. CDR1 and CDR2 from the germline V gene are SEHNR and FQNEAQ (reference sequence). Based on the CDR3 plus reference TRBV7-9 and TRBJ2-3, the full variable domain is DTGVSQNPRHKITKRGQNVTFRCDPISEHNRLYWYRQTLGQGPEFLTYFQNEAQLEKSRLLSDRFSAERPKGSFSTLEIQRTEQGDSAMYLCASSLLPTSLTDTQYFGPGTRLTVL.

This clone was counted only a few times. This chain connects TRBV18 to TRBJ2-5; possible D gene TRBD2, 5 bases. Per the germline V gene, CDR1 is KGHSH and CDR2 is LQKENI. The CDR3 consists of 14 residues. V shed 2 bases and J shed 1 base, with 8 bases lying between them. CDR3 sequence reads: CASSPERFQETQYF. DNA of the CDR3: TGTGCCAGCTCACCAGAGCGGTTCCAAGAGACCCAGTACTTC.

The sample holds a few counts of this clone. This chain connects TRBV5-4 to TRBJ1-1; 7 bases are a match to TRBD1. The germline V gene encodes CDR1 SGHNT and CDR2 YYREEE (reference sequence). V lost 4 bases and J lost 10; bases outside the gene matches: 7. This CDR3 spans 12 amino acids. The DNA of the CDR3 is TGTGCCAGCAGCCTTACAGGGGCCGGAGCTTTCTTT. Translating it yields CASSLTGAGAFF.

The rearrangement links TRBV5-5 to TRBJ2-3; TRBD1 might be the D (6 bases). The CDR3 loop spans 18 amino acids. Deletions cut 4 bases from V and 0 bases from J, with 21 bases between. The germline CDR1 and CDR2 sequences are SGHKS and YYEKEE (reference sequence). The CDR3, as DNA: TGTGCCAGCAGCCTCAGGGCCCCCAGGGGATCTAGCACAGATACGCAGTATTTT. It specifies CASSLRAPRGSSTDTQYF.

The V call is TRBV5-1, the J call TRBJ2-1; 13 bases line up with TRBD2. V shed 7 bases, J shed 7 bases, and the junction held 5 bases outside the gene matches. This CDR3 has 14 residues. The germline CDR1 and CDR2 sequences are SGHRS and YFSETQ. The CDR3 loop is CASRTSGRGNEQFF. Written as DNA, the CDR3 is TGCGCCAGCCGGACTAGCGGGAGAGGTAATGAGCAGTTCTTC.

The chain has TRBV27 and TRBJ2-1; no firm D call. Per germline, CDR1 MNHEY and CDR2 SMNVEV (reference sequence). Trimming shortened V by 6 bases and J by 0 bases, and 9 bases separated the two germline ends. This CDR3 is 14 amino acids long. This chain's CDR3 is CASRVRSSYNEQFF. The CDR3 DNA sequence: TGTGCCAGCAGGGTTCGAAGCTCCTACAATGAGCAGTTCTTC.

The chain links TRBV2 to TRBJ2-5; TRBD2 aligns across 12 bases. The CDR3 runs to 13 residues. Germline V lookup: CDR1 SNHLY, CDR2 FYNNEI. V shed 6 bases, J shed 5 bases, and the junction held 1 base outside the gene matches. The CDR3 DNA sequence: TGTGCCAGCAGAGGACTAGCGGGGGAGACCCAGTACTTC. Translated, it gives CASRGLAGETQYF. Variable domain in full (rest from reference TRBV2 and TRBJ2-5): EPEVTQTPSHQVTQMGQEVILRCVPISNHLYFYWYRQILGQKVEFLVSFYNNEISEKSEIFDDQFSVERPDGSNFTLKIRSTKLEDSAMYFCASRGLAGETQYFGPGTRLLVL.

The chain joins TRBV27 to TRBJ1-5, with 7 positions matching TRBD1. Germline assignment: CDR1 MNHEY and CDR2 SMNVEV (reference sequence). The CDR3 is 14 residues long. Trimming cost V 4 bases and J 7 bases; bases outside gene matches: 7. The CDR3 DNA reads as TGTGCCAGCAGTTCGACAGGGAGAGACCAGCCCCAGCATTTT. Translated: CASSSTGRDQPQHF.

This chain connects TRBV19 to TRBJ2-1; D not resolved. V lost 5 bases and J 8 bases, leaving 13 bases between the germline ends. CDR1 and CDR2 from the germline V gene are LNHDA and SQIVND (reference sequence). The CDR3 spans 13 residues. CDR3 loop: CASSFSPGYEQFF. Written as DNA, the CDR3 is TGTGCCAGTAGTTTCAGTCCCGGGTATGAGCAGTTCTTC.

The chain couples TRBV5-1 to TRBJ1-1; D perhaps matches TRBD1 (5 bases). V shed 1 base and J shed 4 bases, with 14 bases lying between them. CDR3 length: 15 residues. CDR1 is SGHRS and CDR2 is YFSETQ in the germline V gene. CDR3 in amino acids: CASSLREGSGTEAFF. CDR3 DNA sequence: TGCGCCAGCAGCTTGAGAGAGGGGTCAGGCACTGAAGCTTTCTTT.

The chain couples TRBV5-1 to TRBJ2-3; 7 bases are a match to TRBD2. J lost 0 bases, V lost 0 bases, and 10 bases had no gene match. Germline loops: CDR1 SGHRS, CDR2 YFSETQ. CDR3 length equals 18 residues. CDR3 residues: CASSLDLSGVQSTDTQYF. CDR3 in DNA: TGCGCCAGCAGCTTGGACTTAAGCGGGGTCCAGAGCACAGATACGCAGTATTTT.

This clone was observed a few times. V is TRBV7-8 and J is TRBJ1-4; D uncertain. Germline V gene data show CDR1 as SGHVS and CDR2 as FQNEAQ. V lost 8 bases, J lost 0 bases, and 10 bases lay in between. There are 14 residues in the CDR3. CDR3 protein: CASGREATNEKLFF. CDR3 DNA: TGTGCCAGCGGCCGGGAAGCAACTAATGAAAAACTGTTTTTT.

The chain employs TRBV27 and TRBJ1-1; perhaps TRBD1 as D (5 bases). V was cut by 4 bases and J by 0 bases, with 12 bases left in between. The CDR3 has 15 residues. Germline CDR1 reads MNHEY; CDR2 reads SMNVEV (reference sequence). The CDR3 spells CASSSGLFMNTEAFF. DNA for the CDR3: TGTGCCAGCAGTTCGGGACTTTTTATGAACACTGAAGCTTTCTTT.

The chain links TRBV9 to TRBJ2-1, with D tentatively TRBD2 (5 bases). CDR3 size: 13 residues. V lost 2 bases and J lost 5, with 8 bases in between. The germline CDR1 and CDR2 sequences are SGDLS and YYNGEE. This CDR3 reads CASSVSGDNEQFF. CDR3 nucleotides: TGTGCCAGCAGCGTTTCCGGGGACAATGAGCAGTTCTTC.

The rearrangement joins TRBV5-6 to TRBJ2-1; possible D gene TRBD1, 5 bases. The CDR3 covers 15 residues. From germline, CDR1 is SGHDT and CDR2 YYEEEE. V lost 0 bases and J 6 bases, leaving 13 bases between the germline ends. DNA of the CDR3: TGTGCCAGCAGCTTGGGGGGCTGGGGTCCCAATGAGCAGTTCTTC. Protein: CASSLGGWGPNEQFF.

This clone is a singleton in its sample. The V and J genes are TRBV2 and TRBJ2-3, with D tentatively TRBD2 (6 bases). The CDR3 has 14 amino acids. The V end lost 5 bases, the J end lost 6 bases, and 15 bases lay between the germline ends. Germline V CDR1 and CDR2: SNHLY, FYNNEI. The CDR3 bases are TGTGCCAGCAGTACCGGGACTCCAGGGGATACGCAGTATTTT. Translation gives CASSTGTPGDTQYF.

The V call is TRBV7-8, the J call TRBJ2-1, with D unresolved. Germline CDR1 is SGHVS and CDR2 is FQNEAQ. This CDR3 contains 16 residues. Trimming removed 2 bases from V and 0 bases from J, with 11 bases in between. The CDR3 nucleotides read TGTGCCAGCAGCTTAAGGGCGACGAGCTCCTACAATGAGCAGTTCTTC. Amino acids: CASSLRATSSYNEQFF.

This clone was counted once. J is TRBJ2-1 and V is TRBV7-2; D perhaps matches TRBD2 (6 bases). Trimming removed 5 bases at V and 7 bases at J, with 15 bases between. This CDR3 region has 14 residues. Germline assignment: CDR1 SGHTA and CDR2 FQGNSA. The CDR3 here is CASSRLAGRNEQFF. DNA for the CDR3: TGTGCCAGCAGCCGGCTGGCGGGGAGGAATGAGCAGTTCTTC. Variable domain in full (rest from reference TRBV7-2 and TRBJ2-1): GAGVSQSPSNKVTEKGKDVELRCDPISGHTALYWYRQSLGQGLEFLIYFQGNSAPDKSGLPSDRFSAERTGGSVSTLTIQRTQQEDSAVYLCASSRLAGRNEQFFGPGTRLTVL.

The chain combines TRBV7-9 with TRBJ2-2; unclear D gene. CDR3 size: 14 residues. The V end was cut by 1 base, the J end by 1 base, with 4 bases between. Germline-derived CDR1 and CDR2 are SEHNR and FQNEAQ (reference sequence). In DNA, the CDR3 is TGTGCCAGCAGCTTAGGACGGAACACCGGGGAGCTGTTTTTT. As protein: CASSLGRNTGELFF.

The chain links TRBV5-6 to TRBJ2-3, with D uncertain. The germline gives CDR1 SGHDT, CDR2 YYEEEE. V dropped 3 bases and J dropped 1 base, with 21 bases sitting between them. CDR3 length: 18 residues. The CDR3 spells CASSWWAPRIRGTDTQYF. CDR3 nucleotides: TGTGCCAGCAGCTGGTGGGCCCCCCGGATAAGGGGCACAGATACGCAGTATTTT. The variable domain in full, with the rest retrieved from reference TRBV5-6 and TRBJ2-3, is DAGVTQSPTHLIKTRGQQVTLRCSPKSGHDTVSWYQQALGQGPQFIFQYYEEEERQRGNFPDRFSGHQFPNYSSELNVNALLLGDSALYLCASSWWAPRIRGTDTQYFGPGTRLTVL.

The chain's CDR3 is CASSRQGLPNEKLFF. In nucleotides, the CDR3 is TGTGCCAGCAGTCGACAGGGGCTCCCTAATGAAAAACTGTTTTTT. The chain couples TRBV6-5 to TRBJ1-4; TRBD1 matches 8 bases. Per germline, CDR1 MNHEY and CDR2 SVGAGI. The CDR3 is made up of 15 amino acids. The ends lost 5 bases at V and 3 bases at J; junction bases unmatched: 5.

The chain links TRBV18 to TRBJ2-7, with 7 bases matching TRBD1. The junction had 10 bases not matched to a gene; V was cut back by 3 bases and J by 5 bases. CDR3 length: 15 residues. Per germline, CDR1 KGHSH and CDR2 LQKENI. The CDR3 DNA sequence: TGTGCCAGCTCACCCCGGGACAGCTTCCCCCACGAGCAGTACTTC. Translating gives CASSPRDSFPHEQYF.